A selection of T cell receptor beta chains follows, all from one sample in a study of blood T cell repertoires in COVID-19. Produced via immunoSEQ multiplex PCR; TCRdb's table is partial and in-frame only. This sample yields 90,000 or so clones, of which roughly 90% are seen a single time; 0.95% to 1.5% belongs to the top ten. The sequenced material came from peripheral blood. These receptors originate from a man of 80 years or more with active or convalescent COVID-19. Both conserved end residues are part of each CDR3. A D gene is named only where the DNA matches it firmly. The size of a clone is reported for some rows only, either as once, few or many, or as a class for expanded clones.

j_call: TRBJ2-1
d_call: TRBD2
clone_size: -
v_call: TRBV4-1
cdr3_length: 15
cdr3_aa: CASSQIGGRGYEQFF
cdr3_nt: TGCGCCAGCAGCCAAATCGGCGGGAGGGGGTATGAGCAGTTCTTC

j_call: TRBJ2-5
d_call: TRBD2
clone_size: few
v_call: TRBV10-1
cdr3_length: 19
cdr3_aa: CASSEPGLASDVLWETQYF
cdr3_nt: TGCGCCAGCAGTGAGCCAGGACTAGCGTCTGATGTCCTATGGGAGACCCAGTACTTC

j_call: TRBJ2-7
d_call: TRBD2
clone_size: -
v_call: TRBV5-6
cdr3_length: 15
cdr3_aa: CASSFWGLVPMEQYF
cdr3_nt: TGTGCCAGCAGCTTTTGGGGACTAGTACCTATGGAGCAGTACTTC

j_call: TRBJ2-1
d_call: -
clone_size: -
v_call: TRBV4-3
cdr3_length: 16
cdr3_aa: CASSHLSGRGGNEQFF
cdr3_nt: TGCGCCAGCAGCCACCTTTCCGGGAGAGGTGGAAATGAGCAGTTCTTC

j_call: TRBJ2-3
d_call: TRBD2
clone_size: -
v_call: TRBV11-2
cdr3_length: 15
cdr3_aa: CASSLIAGAKDTQYF
cdr3_nt: TGTGCCAGCAGCCTAATAGCGGGAGCAAAGGATACGCAGTATTTT

j_call: TRBJ1-2
d_call: TRBD1
clone_size: few
v_call: TRBV2
cdr3_length: 15
cdr3_aa: CASSRTGTGPYGYTF
cdr3_nt: TGTGCCAGCAGTCGCACCGGGACAGGGCCCTATGGCTACACCTTC

j_call: TRBJ2-1
d_call: TRBD2
clone_size: -
v_call: TRBV18
cdr3_length: 19
cdr3_aa: CASSAPGTSGSLVYNEQFF
cdr3_nt: TGTGCCAGCTCAGCTCCCGGGACTAGCGGGAGTTTAGTCTACAATGAGCAGTTCTTC

j_call: TRBJ1-4
d_call: -
clone_size: -
v_call: TRBV28
cdr3_length: 15
cdr3_aa: CASYRRGRDNEKLFF
cdr3_nt: TGTGCCAGCTACCGTAGGGGCAGAGATAATGAAAAACTGTTTTTT

j_call: TRBJ2-5
d_call: TRBD1
clone_size: -
v_call: TRBV5-1
cdr3_length: 16
cdr3_aa: CASSFNRDSGQETQYF
cdr3_nt: TGCGCCAGCAGTTTTAACCGGGACAGCGGTCAAGAGACCCAGTACTTC

j_call: TRBJ2-7
d_call: -
clone_size: -
v_call: TRBV3-1/TRBV3-2
cdr3_length: 15
cdr3_aa: CASSRFWTESYEQYF
cdr3_nt: TGTGCCAGCAGCCGCTTCTGGACTGAATCCTACGAGCAGTACTTC

j_call: TRBJ2-2
d_call: -
clone_size: -
v_call: TRBV5-6
cdr3_length: 13
cdr3_aa: CASSYGGQEGLFF
cdr3_nt: TGTGCCAGCAGTTACGGGGGGCAGGAGGGGCTGTTTTTT

j_call: TRBJ2-1
d_call: TRBD2
clone_size: -
v_call: TRBV10-1
cdr3_length: 17
cdr3_aa: CASSELAGDSSYNEQFF
cdr3_nt: TGCGCCAGCAGTGAACTAGCGGGAGACTCCTCCTACAATGAGCAGTTCTTC

j_call: TRBJ2-7
d_call: -
clone_size: -
v_call: TRBV29-1
cdr3_length: 12
cdr3_aa: CSVRKGDGQQYF
cdr3_nt: TGCAGCGTCCGCAAGGGAGATGGACAGCAGTACTTC

j_call: TRBJ2-1
d_call: -
clone_size: -
v_call: TRBV11-3
cdr3_length: 13
cdr3_aa: CASSLGQDNEQFF
cdr3_nt: TGTGCCAGCAGCTTGGGCCAAGACAATGAGCAGTTCTTC

j_call: TRBJ2-1
d_call: -
clone_size: -
v_call: TRBV7-9
cdr3_length: 14
cdr3_aa: CASSPRSAYNEQFF
cdr3_nt: TGTGCCAGCAGCCCCCGATCGGCCTACAATGAGCAGTTCTTC

j_call: TRBJ1-2
d_call: -
clone_size: -
v_call: TRBV15
cdr3_length: 15
cdr3_aa: CATSRDREGYYGYTF
cdr3_nt: TGTGCCACCAGCAGAGATAGGGAGGGGTACTATGGCTACACCTTC

j_call: TRBJ2-3
d_call: -
clone_size: -
v_call: TRBV24-1
cdr3_length: 16
cdr3_aa: CATSENRRGGTDTQYF
cdr3_nt: TGTGCCACCAGTGAGAATCGACGCGGCGGCACAGATACGCAGTATTTT

j_call: TRBJ2-3
d_call: TRBD2
clone_size: -
v_call: TRBV2
cdr3_length: 17
cdr3_aa: CASNQPLSGDSTDTQYF
cdr3_nt: TGTGCCAGCAACCAACCACTTAGCGGGGACAGCACAGATACGCAGTATTTT

j_call: TRBJ1-2
d_call: TRBD1
clone_size: once
v_call: TRBV27
cdr3_length: 16
cdr3_aa: CASSLIGGTVNYGYTF
cdr3_nt: TGTGCCAGCAGTTTAATTGGGGGGACAGTTAACTATGGCTACACCTTC

j_call: TRBJ2-3
d_call: TRBD2
clone_size: -
v_call: TRBV3-1/TRBV3-2
cdr3_length: 19
cdr3_aa: CASSQLPRVAGGGTDTQYF
cdr3_nt: TGTGCCAGCAGTCAACTCCCCCGGGTAGCGGGAGGGGGCACAGATACGCAGTATTTT

j_call: TRBJ2-7
d_call: TRBD2
clone_size: -
v_call: TRBV7-2
cdr3_length: 15
cdr3_aa: CASSLHLAETYEQYF
cdr3_nt: TGTGCCAGCAGCTTACACCTAGCGGAGACCTACGAGCAGTACTTC

j_call: TRBJ2-5
d_call: -
clone_size: -
v_call: TRBV9
cdr3_length: 14
cdr3_aa: CASSVASRGETQYF
cdr3_nt: TGTGCCAGCAGCGTAGCGTCCCGGGGTGAGACCCAGTACTTC